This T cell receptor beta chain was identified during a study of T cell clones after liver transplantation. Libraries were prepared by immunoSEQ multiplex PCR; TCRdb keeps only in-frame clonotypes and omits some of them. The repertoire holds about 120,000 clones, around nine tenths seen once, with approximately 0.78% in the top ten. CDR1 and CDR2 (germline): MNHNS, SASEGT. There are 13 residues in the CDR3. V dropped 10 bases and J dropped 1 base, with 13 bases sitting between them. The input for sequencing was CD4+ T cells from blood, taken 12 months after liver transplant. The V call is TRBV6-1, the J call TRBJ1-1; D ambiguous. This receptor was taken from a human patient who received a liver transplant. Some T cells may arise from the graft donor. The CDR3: CAIQMAGNTEAFF. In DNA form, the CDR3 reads TGTGCCATCCAGATGGCAGGGAACACTGAAGCTTTCTTT.